This T cell receptor beta chain was profiled in a study of T cells in Graves' hyperthyroidism and ophthalmopathy. RNA transcripts were the template for amplifying TCR beta CDR3 regions. TCR CDR3 regions were first amplified by RT-PCR with HTBI primers. TCRdb passed the multiplex PCR reads through MiXCR, listing each CDR3 protein once. The table lists a few hundred thousand distinct CDR3 sequences, more than 12% of them singletons, with roughly a fifth in the top ten. This clonotype came up many times. The sequenced sample consisted of blood. The TCR sequence derives from a woman aged 30 to 39 with Graves' ophthalmopathy.

The chain's CDR3 is CASSGRVGEKLFF. CDR3 bases: TGTGCCAGCAGTGGCAGGGTAGGGGAAAAACTGTTTTTT. The rearrangement joins TRBV6-1 to TRBJ1-4; D might be TRBD1 (5 bases). Trimming left V 4 bases short and J 8 bases short, with 11 bases between. The CDR3 covers 13 residues. Per the germline V gene, CDR1 is MNHNS and CDR2 is SASEGT.